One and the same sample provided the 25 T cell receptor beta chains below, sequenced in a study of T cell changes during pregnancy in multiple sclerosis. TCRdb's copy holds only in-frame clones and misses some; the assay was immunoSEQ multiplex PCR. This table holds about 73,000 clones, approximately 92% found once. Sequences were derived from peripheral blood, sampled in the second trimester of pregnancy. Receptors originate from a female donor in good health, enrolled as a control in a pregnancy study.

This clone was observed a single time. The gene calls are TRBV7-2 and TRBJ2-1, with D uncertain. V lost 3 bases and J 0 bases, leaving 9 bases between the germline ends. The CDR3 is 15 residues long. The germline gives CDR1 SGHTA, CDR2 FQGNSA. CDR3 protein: CASSLSRSSYNEQFF. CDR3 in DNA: TGTGCCAGCAGCTTGAGTAGGAGCTCCTACAATGAGCAGTTCTTC.

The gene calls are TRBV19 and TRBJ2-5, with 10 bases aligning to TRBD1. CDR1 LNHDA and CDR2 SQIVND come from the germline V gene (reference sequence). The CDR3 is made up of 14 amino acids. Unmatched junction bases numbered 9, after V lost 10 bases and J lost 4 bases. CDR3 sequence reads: CATRTGGFGETQYF. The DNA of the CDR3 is TGTGCCACCAGGACAGGGGGTTTTGGAGAGACCCAGTACTTC.

CDR3 in amino acids: CASSLDQAGRNQPQHF. CDR3 bases: TGTGCCAGCAGCTTAGATCAGGCAGGGCGCAATCAGCCCCAGCATTTT. This chain joins TRBV11-3 and TRBJ1-5, with a weak D call TRBD1 (5 bases). Germline-derived CDR1 and CDR2 are SGHNT and YENEEA. V lost 0 bases, J lost 2 bases, and 11 bases lay in between. There are 16 residues in the CDR3.

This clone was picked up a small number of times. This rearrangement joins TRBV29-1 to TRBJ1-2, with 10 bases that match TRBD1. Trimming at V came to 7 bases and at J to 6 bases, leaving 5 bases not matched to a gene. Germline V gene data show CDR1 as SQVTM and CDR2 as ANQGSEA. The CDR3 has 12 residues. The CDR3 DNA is TGCAGCGCGATAGGACAGGGGGATGGCTACACCTTC. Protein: CSAIGQGDGYTF.

The CDR3 nucleotides are TGTGCCACTCAAGACAGGCAAGGGAACTATGGCTACACCTTC. This gives the protein CATQDRQGNYGYTF. The chain employs TRBV10-3 and TRBJ1-2; possible D gene TRBD1, 6 bases. V lost 10 bases and J 2 bases, leaving 17 bases between the germline ends. This CDR3 has 14 amino acids. Germline V CDR1 and CDR2: ENHRY, SYGVKD.

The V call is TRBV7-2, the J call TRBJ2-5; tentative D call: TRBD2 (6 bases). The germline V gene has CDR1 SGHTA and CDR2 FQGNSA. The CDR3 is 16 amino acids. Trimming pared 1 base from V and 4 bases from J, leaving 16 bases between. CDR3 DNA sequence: TGTGCCAGCAGCTTAGGGAGGGGCGCCACAGGAGAGACCCAGTACTTC. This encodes CASSLGRGATGETQYF.

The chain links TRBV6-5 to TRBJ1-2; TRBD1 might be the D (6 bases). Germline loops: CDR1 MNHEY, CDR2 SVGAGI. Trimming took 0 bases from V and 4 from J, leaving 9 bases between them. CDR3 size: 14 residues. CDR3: CASSYSTGIYGYTF. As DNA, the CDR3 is TGTGCCAGCAGTTACTCCACAGGGATCTATGGCTACACCTTC.

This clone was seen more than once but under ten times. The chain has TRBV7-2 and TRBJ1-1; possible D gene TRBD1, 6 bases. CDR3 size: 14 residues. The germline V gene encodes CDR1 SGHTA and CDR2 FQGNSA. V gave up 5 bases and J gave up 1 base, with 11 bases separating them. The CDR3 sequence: CASSTGGPNTEAFF. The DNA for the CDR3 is TGTGCCAGCAGCACCGGGGGGCCGAACACTGAAGCTTTCTTT.

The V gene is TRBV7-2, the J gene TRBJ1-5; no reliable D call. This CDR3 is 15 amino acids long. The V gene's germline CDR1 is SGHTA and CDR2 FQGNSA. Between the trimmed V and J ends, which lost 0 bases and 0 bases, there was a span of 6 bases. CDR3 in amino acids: CASSLARGSNQPQHF. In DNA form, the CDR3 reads TGTGCCAGCAGCTTAGCGCGAGGTAGCAATCAGCCCCAGCATTTT.

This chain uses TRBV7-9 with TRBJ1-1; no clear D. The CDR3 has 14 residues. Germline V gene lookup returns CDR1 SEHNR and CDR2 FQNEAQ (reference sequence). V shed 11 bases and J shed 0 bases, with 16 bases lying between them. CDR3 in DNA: TGTGCCGCCAACTCGGGTAGATTGAACACTGAAGCTTTCTTT. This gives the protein CAANSGRLNTEAFF.

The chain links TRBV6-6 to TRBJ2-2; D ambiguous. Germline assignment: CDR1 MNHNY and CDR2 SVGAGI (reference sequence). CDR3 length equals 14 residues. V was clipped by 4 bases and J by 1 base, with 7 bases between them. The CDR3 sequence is CASSLLGNTGELFF. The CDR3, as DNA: TGTGCCAGCAGTTTACTCGGGAACACCGGGGAGCTGTTTTTT.

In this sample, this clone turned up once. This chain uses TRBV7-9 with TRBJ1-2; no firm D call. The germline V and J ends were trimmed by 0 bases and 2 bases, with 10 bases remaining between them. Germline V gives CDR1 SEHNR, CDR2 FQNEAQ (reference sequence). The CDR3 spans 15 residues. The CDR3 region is CASSLARTENYGYTF. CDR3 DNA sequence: TGTGCCAGCAGCTTAGCCCGAACAGAGAACTATGGCTACACCTTC.

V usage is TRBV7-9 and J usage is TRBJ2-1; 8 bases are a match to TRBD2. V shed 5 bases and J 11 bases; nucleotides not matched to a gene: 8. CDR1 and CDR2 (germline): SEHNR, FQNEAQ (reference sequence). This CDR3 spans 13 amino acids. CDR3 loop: CASSHPAGDQQFF. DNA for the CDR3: TGTGCCAGCAGCCATCCAGCGGGGGATCAGCAGTTCTTC. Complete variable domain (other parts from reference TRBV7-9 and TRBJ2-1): DTGVSQNPRHKITKRGQNVTFRCDPISEHNRLYWYRQTLGQGPEFLTYFQNEAQLEKSRLLSDRFSAERPKGSFSTLEIQRTEQGDSAMYLCASSHPAGDQQFFGPGTRLTVL.

Here the CDR3 DNA reads TGTGCCAGCAGTTTATCTGTGAGCTCCTATAATTCACCCCTCCACTTT. This gives the protein CASSLSVSSYNSPLHF. The chain joins TRBV27 to TRBJ1-6; D unresolved. CDR1 is MNHEY, CDR2 SMNVEV, per germline (reference sequence). This CDR3 is built from 16 residues. V dropped 0 bases and J dropped 0 bases, with 6 bases sitting between them.

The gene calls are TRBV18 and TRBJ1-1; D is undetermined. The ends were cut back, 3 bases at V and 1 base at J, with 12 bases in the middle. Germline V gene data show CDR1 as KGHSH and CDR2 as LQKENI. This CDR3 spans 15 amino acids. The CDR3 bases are TGTGCCAGCTCACCTTCCCCGGCAGGGAACACTGAAGCTTTCTTT. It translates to CASSPSPAGNTEAFF. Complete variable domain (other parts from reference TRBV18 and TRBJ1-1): NAGVMQNPRHLVRRRGQEARLRCSPMKGHSHVYWYRQLPEEGLKFMVYLQKENIIDESGMPKERFSAEFPKEGPSILRIQQVVRGDSAAYFCASSPSPAGNTEAFFGQGTRLTVV.

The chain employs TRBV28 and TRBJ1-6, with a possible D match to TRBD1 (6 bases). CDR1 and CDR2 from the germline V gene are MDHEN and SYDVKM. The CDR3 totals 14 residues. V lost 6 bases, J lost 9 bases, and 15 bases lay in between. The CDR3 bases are TGTGCCAGCAGCCCCTACGACAGGATTTCACCCCTCCACTTT. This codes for CASSPYDRISPLHF.

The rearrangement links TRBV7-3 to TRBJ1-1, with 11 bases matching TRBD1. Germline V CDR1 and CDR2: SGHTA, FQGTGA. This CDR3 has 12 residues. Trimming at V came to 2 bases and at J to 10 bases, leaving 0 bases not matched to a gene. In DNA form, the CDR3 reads TGTGCCAGCAGCTTAGGGACAGGGGGAGCTTTCTTT. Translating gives CASSLGTGGAFF. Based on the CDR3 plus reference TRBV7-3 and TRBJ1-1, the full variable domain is GAGVSQTPSNKVTEKGKYVELRCDPISGHTALYWYRQSLGQGPEFLIYFQGTGAADDSGLPNDRFFAVRPEGSVSTLKIQRTERGDSAVYLCASSLGTGGAFFGQGTRLTVV.

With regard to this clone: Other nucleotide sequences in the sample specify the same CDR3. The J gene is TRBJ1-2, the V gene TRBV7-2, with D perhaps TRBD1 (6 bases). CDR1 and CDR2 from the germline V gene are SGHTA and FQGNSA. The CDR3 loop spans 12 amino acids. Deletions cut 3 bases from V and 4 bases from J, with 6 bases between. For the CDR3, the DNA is TGTGCCAGCAGCTTGACAGGCTATGGCTACACCTTC. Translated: CASSLTGYGYTF.

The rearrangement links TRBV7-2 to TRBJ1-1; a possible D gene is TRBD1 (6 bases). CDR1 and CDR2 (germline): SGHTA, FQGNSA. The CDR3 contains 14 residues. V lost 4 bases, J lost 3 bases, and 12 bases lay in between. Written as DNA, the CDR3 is TGTGCCAGCAGCTCTGACAGGACTGACACTGAAGCTTTCTTT. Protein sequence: CASSSDRTDTEAFF.

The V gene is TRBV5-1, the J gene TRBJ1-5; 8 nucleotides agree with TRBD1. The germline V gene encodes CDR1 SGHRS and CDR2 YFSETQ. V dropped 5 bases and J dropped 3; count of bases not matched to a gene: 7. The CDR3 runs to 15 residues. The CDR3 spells CASSYGQGDNQPQHF. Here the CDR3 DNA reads TGCGCCAGCAGTTATGGACAGGGAGACAATCAGCCCCAGCATTTT.

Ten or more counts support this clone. The CDR3 loop is CASSPVAGQKETQYF. The CDR3 DNA reads TGTGCCAGCTCACCAGTGGCAGGGCAGAAAGAGACCCAGTACTTC. The V gene is TRBV18, the J gene TRBJ2-5; perhaps TRBD1 as D (5 bases). CDR1 and CDR2 (germline): KGHSH, LQKENI. The CDR3 is made up of 15 amino acids. V lost 2 bases and J 3 bases, leaving 13 bases between the germline ends.

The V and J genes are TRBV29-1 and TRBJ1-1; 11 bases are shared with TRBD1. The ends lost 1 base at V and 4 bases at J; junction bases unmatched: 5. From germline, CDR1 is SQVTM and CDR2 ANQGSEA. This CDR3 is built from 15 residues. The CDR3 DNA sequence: TGCAGCGTTGAAGTGGTCGGACAGGGGGCCACTGAAGCTTTCTTT. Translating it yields CSVEVVGQGATEAFF.

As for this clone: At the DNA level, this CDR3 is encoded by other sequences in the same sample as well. The CDR3 DNA reads as TGCGCCAGCAGCCAACACAGGGGGACTAATGAAAAACTGTTTTTT. Residues: CASSQHRGTNEKLFF. V and J are TRBV4-1 and TRBJ1-4, with 8 bases that match TRBD1. This CDR3 is 15 amino acids long. The germline V gene has CDR1 MGHRA and CDR2 YSYEKL. The ends lost 2 bases at V and 2 bases at J; junction bases unmatched: 1.

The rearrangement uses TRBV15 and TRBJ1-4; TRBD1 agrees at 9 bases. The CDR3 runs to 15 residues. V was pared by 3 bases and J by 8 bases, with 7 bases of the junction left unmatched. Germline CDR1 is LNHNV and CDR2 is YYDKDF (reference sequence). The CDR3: CATSSITGGWEKLFF. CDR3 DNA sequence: TGTGCCACCAGCAGCATAACAGGGGGCTGGGAAAAACTGTTTTTT.

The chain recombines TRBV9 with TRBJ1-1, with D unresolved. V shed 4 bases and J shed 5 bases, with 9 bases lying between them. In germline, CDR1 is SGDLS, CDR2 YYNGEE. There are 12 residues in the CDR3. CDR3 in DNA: TGTGCCAGCAGCATCGGGGAGACTGAAGCTTTCTTT. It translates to CASSIGETEAFF.